Below, 15 T cell receptor beta chains from the same sample are listed, as sequenced in a study of HIV-infected patients and healthy controls. A single record per CDR3 protein comes from TCRdb applying MiXCR to the 5' RACE reads. The data show roughly 70,000 distinct CDR3 sequences, with around 17% seen just once and around 6% held by the top ten. Sequencing used CD4+ T cells from blood. The receptors here all came from a human donor in good health.

J is TRBJ1-1 and V is TRBV6-6; no definite D call. Between the trimmed V and J ends, which lost 10 bases and 2 bases, there was a span of 8 bases. CDR3 length: 11 residues. CDR1 is MNHNY and CDR2 is SVGAGI in the germline V gene (reference sequence). The CDR3 DNA reads TGTGCCACAGTCCTTAACACTGAAGCTTTCTTT. Residues: CATVLNTEAFF.

Many counts were recorded for this clonotype. This chain links TRBV29-1 with TRBJ1-2; 8 bases map to TRBD1. Unmatched junction bases numbered 16, after V lost 7 bases and J lost 3 bases. CDR3 size: 16 residues. The germline CDR1 and CDR2 sequences are SQVTM and ANQGSEA. In nucleotides, the CDR3 is TGCAGCGCTTGGTCCCCAGGGGGCGCGGGATACTATGGCTACACCTTC. It yields the protein CSAWSPGGAGYYGYTF.

This clonotype has only a few counts. The CDR3 loop reads CASSIDASSYNEQFF. Written as DNA, the CDR3 is TGCGCCAGCAGCATCGACGCAAGCTCCTACAATGAGCAGTTCTTC. The chain has TRBV5-1 and TRBJ2-1; D gene unclear. Germline CDR1 and CDR2: SGHRS and YFSETQ. The germline V and J ends were trimmed by 4 bases and 0 bases, with 11 bases remaining between them. This CDR3 spans 15 amino acids.

This clonotype was found many times. The CDR3 spells CASSLAGPGQYF. CDR3 in DNA: TGTGCCAGCAGTTTAGCAGGGCCTGGGCAGTACTTC. The chain carries TRBV28 and TRBJ2-7; D is possibly TRBD1 (5 bases). Germline V gene sequence: CDR1 MDHEN, CDR2 SYDVKM. V lost 2 bases to trimming and J lost 9 bases, with 11 bases between them. The CDR3 is 12 amino acids.

This clonotype showed up just a few times. This chain uses TRBV14 with TRBJ2-1, with D perhaps TRBD2 (6 bases). Germline V gives CDR1 SGHDN, CDR2 FVKESK. There are 15 residues in the CDR3. The V end lost 0 bases, the J end lost 6 bases, and 12 bases lay between the germline ends. Here the CDR3 reads CASSQDREKRNEQFF. CDR3 DNA sequence: TGTGCCAGCAGCCAAGACCGGGAGAAACGCAATGAGCAGTTCTTC. Filled out from reference TRBV14 and TRBJ2-1, the complete variable domain reads EAGVTQFPSHSVIEKGQTVTLRCDPISGHDNLYWYRRVMGKEIKFLLHFVKESKQDESGMPNNRFLAERTGGTYSTLKVQPAELEDSGVYFCASSQDREKRNEQFFGPGTRLTVL.

This clonotype was seen a few times. This sequence joins TRBV29-1 and TRBJ2-2, with D perhaps matching TRBD1 (5 bases). CDR3 length equals 14 residues. CDR1 is SQVTM, CDR2 ANQGSEA, per germline. Trimming took 5 bases from V and 0 from J, leaving 10 bases between them. Here the CDR3 reads CSVSQAANTGELFF. In DNA form, the CDR3 reads TGCAGCGTTTCACAGGCAGCGAACACCGGGGAGCTGTTTTTT.

The chain joins TRBV20-1 to TRBJ2-3; D may be TRBD1 or TRBD2 (6 bases each). The CDR3 has 16 residues. V was clipped by 5 bases and J by 0 bases, with 18 bases between them. The germline CDR1 and CDR2 sequences are DFQATT and SNEGSKA (reference sequence). The CDR3 protein is CSAARSGAASTDTQYF. The CDR3 coding sequence is TGCAGTGCTGCTAGGTCGGGGGCGGCTAGCACAGATACGCAGTATTTT.

The gene calls are TRBV7-2 and TRBJ2-7; 7 bases align to TRBD1. Germline lookup yields CDR1 SGHTA and CDR2 FQGNSA. The CDR3 is made up of 14 amino acids. Trimming took 7 bases from V and 5 from J; bases not matched to a gene: 11. The chain's CDR3 is CASTPDRPSHEQYF. CDR3 in DNA: TGTGCCAGCACCCCGGACAGGCCCAGTCACGAGCAGTACTTC.

This clonotype was seen more than once but under ten times. The chain joins TRBV6-1 to TRBJ2-6, with D tentatively TRBD1 (6 bases). Germline assignment: CDR1 MNHNS and CDR2 SASEGT. Trimming removed 11 bases from V and 4 bases from J, with 18 bases in between. The CDR3 extends over 15 amino acids. The CDR3 reads CAEAPQGSGANVLTF. The CDR3 nucleotides are TGTGCCGAAGCTCCCCAGGGGTCGGGGGCCAACGTCCTGACTTTC.

Ten or more counts support this clonotype. The chain is built from TRBV29-1 and TRBJ1-1; TRBD1 matches at 7 bases. After removal of 8 bases from V and 5 bases from J, the junction contained 11 bases not matched to a gene. Germline V gene data show CDR1 as SQVTM and CDR2 as ANQGSEA. The CDR3 totals 13 residues. The CDR3, as DNA: TGCAGCATCCGACAGGGAAGCTTGACTGAAGCTTTCTTT. It translates to CSIRQGSLTEAFF. The complete variable domain, with remaining parts taken from reference TRBV29-1 and TRBJ1-1, reads SAVISQKPSRDICQRGTSLTIQCQVDSQVTMMFWYRQQPGQSLTLIATANQGSEATYESGFVIDKFPISRPNLTFSTLTVSNMSPEDSSIYLCSIRQGSLTEAFFGQGTRLTVV.

Only a few counts were recorded for this clonotype. The chain joins TRBV7-2 to TRBJ2-2; TRBD2 might be the D (6 bases). The CDR3 consists of 15 residues. Germline values: CDR1 SGHTA, CDR2 FQGNSA. The ends were cut back, 4 bases at V and 6 bases at J, with 15 bases in the middle. Written as DNA, the CDR3 is TGTGCCAGCAGCTCCCGACTAGTGGGGGCCGGGGAGCTGTTTTTT. Residues: CASSSRLVGAGELFF.

V is TRBV2 and J is TRBJ1-6; TRBD1 matches at 7 bases. With 6 bases clipped from V and 0 bases from J, the junction kept 5 bases outside the gene matches. The CDR3 covers 16 residues. Germline loops: CDR1 SNHLY, CDR2 FYNNEI. The CDR3 region is CASRKQGSSYNSPLHF. CDR3 DNA: TGTGCCAGCAGAAAACAGGGGAGCTCCTATAATTCACCCCTCCACTTT.

A few counts support this clonotype. This CDR3 is CASSQATGGARYEQYF. DNA for the CDR3: TGCGCCAGCAGCCAAGCTACAGGGGGCGCAAGATACGAGCAGTACTTC. V usage is TRBV4-3 and J usage is TRBJ2-7; 9 bases align to TRBD1. The V segment lost 1 base and the J segment 4 bases; nucleotides outside the gene matches: 8. Germline-derived CDR1 and CDR2 are LGHNA and YSLEER. The CDR3 length is 16 residues.

This clonotype was seen many times. The rearrangement uses TRBV20-1 and TRBJ1-5; D gene uncertain. V lost 3 bases, J lost 3 bases, and 9 bases lay in between. The CDR3 length is 13 residues. Germline V CDR1 and CDR2: DFQATT, SNEGSKA (reference sequence). The CDR3 loop reads CSASGSYNQPQHF. For the CDR3, the DNA is TGCAGTGCTAGTGGCAGCTACAATCAGCCCCAGCATTTT.

This chain connects TRBV7-2 to TRBJ2-5; TRBD2 agrees at 12 bases. The V and J ends lost 5 bases and 5 bases, in that order; junction bases with no gene match: 9. The germline gives CDR1 SGHTA, CDR2 FQGNSA. CDR3 length: 16 residues. For the CDR3, the DNA is TGTGCCAGCAGCGCCCCTAGCGGGGGGGTGGTTGAGACCCAGTACTTC. Translation gives CASSAPSGGVVETQYF.